The 9 T cell receptor beta chains below were found in one sample sequenced in a study of blood T cell repertoires in COVID-19. TCRdb's copy holds only in-frame clones and misses some; the assay was immunoSEQ multiplex PCR. The sample records 150,000 to 200,000 clones, about nine tenths being singletons. The specimen was peripheral blood. The receptor set was obtained from a man aged 60 to 69 with acute or convalescent COVID-19.

The rearrangement links TRBV27 to TRBJ2-1, with a possible D match to TRBD2 (6 bases). Germline CDR1 is MNHEY and CDR2 is SMNVEV (reference sequence). The ends were cut back, 6 bases at V and 4 bases at J, with 19 bases in the middle. The CDR3 is made up of 16 amino acids. This CDR3 reads CASRDGGPVGYNEQFF. The CDR3 nucleotides are TGTGCCAGCAGAGACGGGGGTCCCGTGGGTTACAATGAGCAGTTCTTC.

V usage is TRBV11-3 and J usage is TRBJ2-7; 7 bases are a match to TRBD1. The germline gives CDR1 SGHNT, CDR2 YENEEA. The CDR3 is 15 residues long. With 5 bases clipped from V and 2 bases from J, the junction kept 9 bases outside the gene matches. This CDR3 reads CASSLRPGQTYEQYF. DNA of the CDR3: TGTGCCAGCAGCCTGCGTCCGGGACAGACCTACGAGCAGTACTTC.

V gene TRBV9 combines with J gene TRBJ2-2, with D tentatively TRBD2 (6 bases). The CDR3 consists of 15 residues. The germline gives CDR1 SGDLS, CDR2 YYNGEE. The germline V and J ends were trimmed by 0 bases and 7 bases, with 13 bases remaining between them. CDR3 loop: CASSVATGASGELFF. CDR3 sequence (DNA): TGTGCCAGCAGCGTAGCAACGGGAGCAAGCGGGGAGCTGTTTTTT.

This chain connects TRBV10-3 to TRBJ1-1; D ambiguous. The CDR3 is 12 amino acids. The V gene's germline CDR1 is ENHRY and CDR2 SYGVKD. Trimming cost V 3 bases and J 3 bases, with 5 bases left between them. CDR3 sequence: CAISDQYTEAFF. As DNA, the CDR3 is TGTGCCATCAGTGACCAATACACTGAAGCTTTCTTT.

This chain connects TRBV28 to TRBJ1-2, with 9 bases lining up with TRBD1. CDR1 is MDHEN and CDR2 is SYDVKM in the germline V gene. The CDR3 is made up of 16 amino acids. V lost 2 bases to trimming and J lost 5 bases; unmatched junction nucleotides: 9. This CDR3 is CASSLSGSGTGYGYTF. The CDR3 coding sequence is TGTGCCAGCAGTTTAAGTGGGTCTGGGACAGGGTATGGCTACACCTTC.

This chain joins TRBV25-1 and TRBJ2-7; TRBD2 matches 12 bases. Germline loops: CDR1 MGHDK, CDR2 SYGVNS. Unmatched junction bases numbered 15, after V lost 5 bases and J lost 7 bases. The CDR3 is made up of 17 amino acids. In DNA, the CDR3 is TGTGCCAGCAGTCTACGGACGAGACTAGCGGGAGTAGGAGAGCAGTACTTC. This translates into CASSLRTRLAGVGEQYF.

This chain connects TRBV29-1 to TRBJ1-5; 8 bases align to TRBD1. Germline V gene lookup returns CDR1 SQVTM and CDR2 ANQGSEA. J lost 5 bases, V lost 7 bases, and 10 bases had no gene match. The CDR3 contains 14 residues. In nucleotides, the CDR3 is TGCAGCGCAACAGGGACAGGAACAGATCAGCCCCAGCATTTT. Translated, it gives CSATGTGTDQPQHF. Complete variable domain (other parts from reference TRBV29-1 and TRBJ1-5): SAVISQKPSRDICQRGTSLTIQCQVDSQVTMMFWYRQQPGQSLTLIATANQGSEATYESGFVIDKFPISRPNLTFSTLTVSNMSPEDSSIYLCSATGTGTDQPQHFGDGTRLSIL.

The V call is TRBV29-1, the J call TRBJ1-4; D is possibly TRBD1 (6 bases). V was pared by 4 bases and J by 2 bases, with 11 bases between. This CDR3 has 14 amino acids. Germline values: CDR1 SQVTM, CDR2 ANQGSEA. CDR3 region: CSVGRGLTNEKLFF. In nucleotides, the CDR3 is TGCAGCGTTGGCAGGGGTCTTACTAATGAAAAACTGTTTTTT.

The V and J genes are TRBV5-5 and TRBJ2-2; TRBD1 matches 7 bases. Trimming took 4 bases from V and 6 from J; bases not matched to a gene: 9. The germline V gene encodes CDR1 SGHKS and CDR2 YYEKEE (reference sequence). There are 15 residues in the CDR3. CDR3 protein: CASSPRQGVSGELFF. CDR3 in DNA: TGTGCCAGCAGCCCCCGCCAGGGGGTTTCCGGGGAGCTGTTTTTT.